These 5 T cell receptor beta chains came from one sample sequenced in a study of long-term antiretroviral therapy in people with HIV. They ran version v3.0 of the immunoSEQ assay at survey level. Profiled with immunoSEQ multiplex PCR; TCRdb holds only in-frame clones, not every one. The repertoire holds under 50,000 clones, with roughly nine tenths as singletons. Sequencing was performed on unsorted PBMCs, taken 1.2 years after starting antiretroviral therapy. The receptors were gathered from a woman aged 45-59 years with HIV.

This chain links TRBV6-1 with TRBJ1-6; 10 positions match TRBD1. Per the germline V gene, CDR1 is MNHNS and CDR2 is SASEGT. The CDR3 has 16 amino acids. V shed 0 bases and J 10 bases; nucleotides not matched to a gene: 6. In nucleotides, the CDR3 is TGTGCCAGCAGTGAAGCGTCGGACAGGGGGGCATCACCCCTCCACTTT. This translates into CASSEASDRGASPLHF.

The V call is TRBV18, the J call TRBJ2-7; 9 positions agree with TRBD1. V shed 4 bases and J 4 bases; nucleotides not matched to a gene: 5. The CDR3 sequence is 14 residues long. Per germline, CDR1 KGHSH and CDR2 LQKENI. The CDR3 region is CASSLTGTGYEQYF. The CDR3 region has the DNA TGTGCCAGCTCACTCACCGGGACAGGGTACGAGCAGTACTTC.

The chain links TRBV5-1 to TRBJ1-2; D is ambiguous. The length of the CDR3 is 15 residues. Trimming took 0 bases from V and 4 from J, leaving 13 bases between them. Looked up from germline, CDR1 is SGHRS and CDR2 is YFSETQ. The CDR3 DNA sequence: TGCGCCAGCAGCTTGGACAACAGACCTATCTATGGCTACACCTTC. Translating gives CASSLDNRPIYGYTF.

This chain connects TRBV4-1 to TRBJ2-5; D is unresolved. The V gene lost 0 bases and the J gene lost 8 bases, with 22 bases spanning the gap. Germline CDR1 and CDR2: MGHRA and YSYEKL. The CDR3 covers 17 residues. The CDR3 reads CASSQDQHGLAEVTQYF. For the CDR3, the DNA is TGCGCCAGCAGCCAAGATCAACACGGCCTCGCCGAGGTTACCCAGTACTTC.

This clone has a single count. The genes are TRBV5-1 and TRBJ1-1; possibly TRBD1 for D (5 bases). This CDR3 spans 14 amino acids. The germline V gene has CDR1 SGHRS and CDR2 YFSETQ. The ends were cut back, 2 bases at V and 8 bases at J, with 16 bases in the middle. The CDR3 nucleotides read TGCGCCAGCAGCTTCTCCGCCGGGGCGGTCGAAGCTTTCTTT. Encoded protein: CASSFSAGAVEAFF.